This passage covers 18 T cell receptor beta chains from one sample sequenced in a study of PD-1 blockade in classical Hodgkin lymphoma (dated by TCRdb to about 2020). What the time point label conveys for this sample: cycle 4 day 1 (C4D1), after 6 weeks of nivolumab. All trial patients had relapsed after autologous stem cell transplantation, with cohorts A, B and C differing in prior brentuximab vedotin exposure. Libraries were prepared through the immunoSEQ multiplex PCR assay. Imported from immuneACCESS, the table was reduced by TCRdb to in-frame sequences with V and J called. These copies leave out some clones; in studies compared against another copy, an unresolved V gene accounts for under half, and the cause of the remainder is not known. In this sample the table shows about 90,000 clones, around nine tenths of which occur a single time. The top ten constitute 2.5% to 3.5% of the sample. The sample here was peripheral blood mononuclear cells (PBMCs), taken before the fourth cycle of nivolumab. These receptors all stem from a human donor with classical Hodgkin lymphoma.

The V gene is TRBV28, the J gene TRBJ1-2, with 9 nucleotides matching TRBD1. Germline CDR1 and CDR2: MDHEN and SYDVKM. The CDR3 loop spans 15 amino acids. J was trimmed by 4 bases and V by 6 bases; bases with no gene match: 9. The CDR3 sequence is CASRADRGWGYGYTF. As DNA, the CDR3 is TGTGCCAGCAGAGCTGACAGGGGGTGGGGCTATGGCTACACCTTC.

In its sample, this clone was seen a few times. This chain uses TRBV7-2 with TRBJ1-2, with TRBD1 as a possible D gene (5 bases). The CDR3 totals 16 residues. CDR1 is SGHTA, CDR2 FQGNSA, per germline. Between the trimmed V and J ends, which lost 7 bases and 0 bases, there was a span of 18 bases. Here the CDR3 reads CASTVQVGGTNYGYTF. CDR3 DNA sequence: TGTGCCAGCACCGTTCAGGTGGGGGGAACTAACTATGGCTACACCTTC.

This clone was observed once. The chain joins TRBV6-6 to TRBJ1-6; D call uncertain. The V and J ends lost 8 bases and 8 bases respectively, with 13 bases between them. Germline V lookup: CDR1 MNHNY, CDR2 SVGAGI (reference sequence). CDR3 size: 13 residues. CDR3 coding DNA: TGTGCCAGCGGCCGTCAGGCGGATTCACCCCTCCACTTT. Its translation: CASGRQADSPLHF.

This clone turned up a few times. This chain connects TRBV7-6 to TRBJ1-4, with D possibly TRBD1 on 6 matching bases. This CDR3 is 15 amino acids long. V was clipped by 0 bases and J by 8 bases, with 13 bases between them. Per germline, CDR1 SGHVS and CDR2 FNYEAQ. DNA of the CDR3: TGTGCCAGCAGCTTAGCGTTGGGGGCCAGGGAAAAACTGTTTTTT. Protein: CASSLALGAREKLFF.

The chain carries TRBV4-2 and TRBJ2-1; TRBD2 aligns across 7 bases. Germline-derived CDR1 and CDR2 are LGHNA and YNFKEQ. There are 16 residues in the CDR3. V lost 3 bases and J lost 8; bases outside the gene matches: 13. The CDR3 nucleotides read TGTGCCAGCAGCCACCTAGCGGATGGGTACCATGATGAGCAGTTCTTC. It is translated as CASSHLADGYHDEQFF.

This chain joins TRBV19 and TRBJ1-3, with TRBD1 matching over 9 bases. The ends lost 5 bases at V and 5 bases at J; junction bases unmatched: 7. The CDR3 loop spans 15 amino acids. Germline CDR1 LNHDA, CDR2 SQIVND (reference sequence). The CDR3 spells CASSATGGLRNTIYF. For the CDR3, the DNA is TGTGCCAGTAGTGCCACAGGGGGCCTCAGAAACACCATATATTTT.

V gene TRBV6-5 combines with J gene TRBJ2-7; D remains unclear. CDR1 and CDR2 (germline): MNHEY, SVGAGI. V dropped 4 bases and J dropped 0 bases, with 7 bases sitting between them. The CDR3 is 13 residues long. The CDR3 nucleotides are TGTGCCAGCAGTTCCCCGGGCTCCTACGAGCAGTACTTC. Its protein is CASSSPGSYEQYF.

This chain joins TRBV5-1 and TRBJ2-7, with D possibly matching TRBD1 (7 bases). This CDR3 contains 17 residues. Germline values: CDR1 SGHRS, CDR2 YFSETQ. The V end lost 0 bases, the J end lost 7 bases, and 23 bases lay between the germline ends. The CDR3 protein is CASSLGAGGQRAWEQYF. The CDR3 DNA reads as TGCGCCAGCAGCTTGGGGGCCGGGGGACAGAGGGCATGGGAGCAGTACTTC.

The rearrangement uses TRBV19 and TRBJ1-2; a possible D gene is TRBD1 (5 bases). The germline V and J ends were trimmed by 5 bases and 5 bases, with 18 bases remaining between them. CDR1 and CDR2 (germline): LNHDA, SQIVND (reference sequence). The CDR3 is 15 amino acids. The CDR3: CASSLLGLIEYGYTF. The CDR3 DNA reads as TGTGCCAGTAGTTTGCTGGGACTGATCGAATATGGCTACACCTTC.

V gene TRBV29-1 combines with J gene TRBJ2-1, with D possibly matching TRBD2 (6 bases). The CDR3 has 12 amino acids. Trimming took 1 base from V and 7 from J, leaving 8 bases between them. Germline V gene data show CDR1 as SQVTM and CDR2 as ANQGSEA. The CDR3 protein is CSVEVAGNEQFF. CDR3 in DNA: TGCAGCGTTGAAGTTGCGGGGAATGAGCAGTTCTTC.

This clone turned up a few times. The gene calls are TRBV29-1 and TRBJ2-5, with TRBD2 identical over 7 bases. V gave up 3 bases and J gave up 2 bases; unmatched junction bases: 12. Germline V gene sequence: CDR1 SQVTM, CDR2 ANQGSEA. This CDR3 contains 16 residues. CDR3 DNA: TGCAGCGTTGACACTTGGGGGGGAAGAGGGCAAGAGACCCAGTACTTC. Its protein is CSVDTWGGRGQETQYF.

The rearrangement uses TRBV2 and TRBJ2-4, with TRBD1 matching over 7 bases. V was pared by 8 bases and J by 5 bases, with 12 bases of the junction left unmatched. CDR3 length: 15 residues. Per germline, CDR1 SNHLY and CDR2 FYNNEI. Here the CDR3 DNA reads TGTGCCAGCGGCTGGGGACAGACAATAGAAAACATTCAGTACTTC. It translates to CASGWGQTIENIQYF.

The J gene is TRBJ2-7, the V gene TRBV5-1; 9 nucleotides match TRBD2. The trim removed 4 bases at V and 0 bases at J, leaving 2 bases unmatched. The length of the CDR3 is 14 residues. Germline CDR1 and CDR2: SGHRS and YFSETQ. In nucleotides, the CDR3 is TGCGCCAGCAGCCCGGGACTAGCCTCCTACGAGCAGTACTTC. Its translation is CASSPGLASYEQYF.

The chain joins TRBV10-1 to TRBJ1-6, with no clear D. Between the trimmed V and J ends, which lost 0 bases and 5 bases, there was a span of 5 bases. This CDR3 has 14 amino acids. Germline CDR1 reads WNHNN; CDR2 reads SYGVQD (reference sequence). CDR3 DNA: TGCGCCAGCAGTGAGTCCCAGGATAATTCACCCCTCCACTTT. Its translation: CASSESQDNSPLHF.

CDR3 loop: CASSLFGTHNEQFF. The DNA of the CDR3 is TGTGCCAGCAGCTTATTCGGGACTCACAATGAGCAGTTCTTC. The gene calls are TRBV7-8 and TRBJ2-1, with a possible D match to TRBD2 (6 bases). The CDR3 extends over 14 amino acids. Looked up from germline, CDR1 is SGHVS and CDR2 is FQNEAQ. V was trimmed by 2 bases and J by 5 bases, leaving 10 bases between them.

The sample holds one count of this clone. This rearrangement joins TRBV5-5 to TRBJ1-2, with D possibly being TRBD1 (5 bases). The CDR3 runs to 14 residues. V lost 0 bases to trimming and J lost 4 bases, with 10 bases between them. Germline V gene lookup returns CDR1 SGHKS and CDR2 YYEKEE (reference sequence). The CDR3 nucleotides read TGTGCCAGCAGCTTGGTGGGGGTGACCTATGGCTACACCTTC. Amino acid sequence: CASSLVGVTYGYTF.

The chain uses TRBV18 and TRBJ2-5; D remains unclear. V shed 1 base and J shed 4 bases, with 7 bases lying between them. Per the germline V gene, CDR1 is KGHSH and CDR2 is LQKENI. CDR3 size: 13 residues. The CDR3: CASSPLRRETQYF. In nucleotides, the CDR3 is TGTGCCAGCTCACCACTGCGGAGAGAGACCCAGTACTTC.

The chain joins TRBV5-1 to TRBJ2-7, with 9 bases aligning to TRBD1. In germline, CDR1 is SGHRS, CDR2 YFSETQ. The CDR3 totals 14 residues. V lost 3 bases, J lost 12 bases, and 13 bases stayed unmatched. The CDR3 nucleotides read TGCGCCAGCAGCTCAGGACAGGGGCCAACCTTCGCGTACTTC. Residues: CASSSGQGPTFAYF.